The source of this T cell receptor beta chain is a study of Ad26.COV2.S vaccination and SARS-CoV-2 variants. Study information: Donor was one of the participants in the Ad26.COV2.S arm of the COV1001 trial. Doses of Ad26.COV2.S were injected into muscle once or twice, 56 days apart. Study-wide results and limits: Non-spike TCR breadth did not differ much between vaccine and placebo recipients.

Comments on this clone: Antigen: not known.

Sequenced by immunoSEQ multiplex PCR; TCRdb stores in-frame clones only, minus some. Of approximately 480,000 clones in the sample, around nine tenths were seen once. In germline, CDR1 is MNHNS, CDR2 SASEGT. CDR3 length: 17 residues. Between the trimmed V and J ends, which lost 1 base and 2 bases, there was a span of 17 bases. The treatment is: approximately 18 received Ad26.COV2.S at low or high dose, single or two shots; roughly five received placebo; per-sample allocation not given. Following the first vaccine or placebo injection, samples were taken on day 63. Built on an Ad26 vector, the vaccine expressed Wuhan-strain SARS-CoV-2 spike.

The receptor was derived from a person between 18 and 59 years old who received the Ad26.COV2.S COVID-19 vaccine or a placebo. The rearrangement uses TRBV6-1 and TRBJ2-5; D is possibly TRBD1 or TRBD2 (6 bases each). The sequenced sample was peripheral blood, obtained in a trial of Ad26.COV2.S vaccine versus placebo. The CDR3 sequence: CASSEVGGTGAQETQYF. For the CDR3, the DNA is TGTGCCAGCAGTGAAGTCGGGGGAACGGGGGCTCAAGAGACCCAGTACTTC.